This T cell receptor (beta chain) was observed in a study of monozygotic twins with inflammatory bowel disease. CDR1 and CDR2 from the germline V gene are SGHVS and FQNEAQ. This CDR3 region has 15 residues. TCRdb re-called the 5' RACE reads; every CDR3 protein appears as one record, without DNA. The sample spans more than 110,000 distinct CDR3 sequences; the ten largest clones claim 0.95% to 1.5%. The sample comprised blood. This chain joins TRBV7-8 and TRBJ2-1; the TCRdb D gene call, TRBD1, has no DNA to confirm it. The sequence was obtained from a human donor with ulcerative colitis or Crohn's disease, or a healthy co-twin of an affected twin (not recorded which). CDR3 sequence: CASSHRTGAYNEQFF.